The 3 T cell receptor beta chains in this list originate from one sample, sequenced in a study of CD8 T cells in ankylosing spondylitis. TCRdb fed the 5' RACE reads into MiXCR, producing one record per CDR3 protein. The sample consists of under 450,000 distinct CDR3 sequences, 20% to 25% of them appearing once. The sequenced sample consisted of blood, either unsorted or a sorted T cell fraction (not recorded which). The receptor source for this set is a male donor with ankylosing spondylitis or in good health (not recorded which).

V and J are TRBV3-1 and TRBJ2-7, with no clear D. This CDR3 has 15 amino acids. Germline V gives CDR1 LGHDT, CDR2 YNNKEL (reference sequence). V was pared by 4 bases and J by 3 bases, with 16 bases between. The CDR3 bases are TGTGCCAGCAGCCCTTCGGTGAGCCCCGACTACGAGCAGTACTTC. It yields the protein CASSPSVSPDYEQYF.

The J gene is TRBJ2-7, the V gene TRBV2; no reliable D call. The germline V gene has CDR1 SNHLY and CDR2 FYNNEI. This CDR3 region has 13 residues. V lost 3 bases and J lost 3, with 9 bases in between. The CDR3 region has the DNA TGTGCCAGCAGTGATAGCTGGAGCTACGAGCAGTACTTC. It specifies CASSDSWSYEQYF.

The table lists this clonotype with a few counts. This CDR3 is CASSLVGIGYEQYF. The CDR3 DNA is TGTGCCAGCAGCTTAGTAGGAATTGGCTACGAGCAGTACTTC. The chain couples TRBV11-2 to TRBJ2-7; D remains ambiguous. Per germline, CDR1 SGHAT and CDR2 FQNNGV. V was cut by 1 base and J by 3 bases, with 10 bases left in between. The CDR3 totals 14 residues. The full variable domain, in which reference TRBV11-2 and TRBJ2-7 provide the parts outside the CDR3, is EAGVAQSPRYKIIEKRQSVAFWCNPISGHATLYWYQQILGQGPKLLIQFQNNGVVDDSQLPKDRFSAERLKGVDSTLKIQPAKLEDSAVYLCASSLVGIGYEQYFGPGTRLTVT.